This T cell receptor beta chain is from a study of metastatic and nonmetastatic thyroid tumors. The germline V and J ends were trimmed by 2 bases and 3 bases, with 7 bases remaining between them. In germline, CDR1 is DFQATT, CDR2 SNEGSKA (reference sequence). The CDR3 spans 13 residues. No patient received treatment before thyroid surgery. As originally analysed: A papillary thyroid cancer distant-metastasis classifier was built from CDR3 differences across clinicopathological groups. TCRdb reanalyzed the PCR reads with MiXCR. TCRdb, not the authors, supplied the V and J calls. The table includes some 19,000 clones, just over 25% detected once.

Material for sequencing was blood. The sequence was collected from a male donor with papillary thyroid cancer or a benign thyroid nodule (not recorded which). Some clones in this sample may be carry-over from other donors' samples. The V gene is TRBV20-1, the J gene TRBJ1-4; D gene uncertain. The CDR3 spells CSARRQANEKLFF. The CDR3 bases are TGCAGTGCTAGACGACAAGCTAATGAAAAACTGTTTTTT.